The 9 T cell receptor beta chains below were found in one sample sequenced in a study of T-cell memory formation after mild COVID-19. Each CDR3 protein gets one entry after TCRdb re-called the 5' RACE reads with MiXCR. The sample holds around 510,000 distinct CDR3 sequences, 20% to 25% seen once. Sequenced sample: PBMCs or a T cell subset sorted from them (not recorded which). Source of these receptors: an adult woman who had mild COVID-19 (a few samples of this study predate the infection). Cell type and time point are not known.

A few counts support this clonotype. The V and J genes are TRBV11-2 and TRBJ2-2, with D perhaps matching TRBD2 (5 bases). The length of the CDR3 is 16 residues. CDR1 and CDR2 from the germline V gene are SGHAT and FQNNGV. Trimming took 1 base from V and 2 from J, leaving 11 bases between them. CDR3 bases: TGTGCCAGCAGCTTAGGAGGACTCGAAAACACCGGGGAGCTGTTTTTT. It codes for CASSLGGLENTGELFF.

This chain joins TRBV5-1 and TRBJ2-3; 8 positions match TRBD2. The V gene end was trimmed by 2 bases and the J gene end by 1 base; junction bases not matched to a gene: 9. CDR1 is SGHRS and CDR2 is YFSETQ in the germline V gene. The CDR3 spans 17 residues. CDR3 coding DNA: TGCGCCAGCAGCTTCCCTTTGTCGCGGGGGGGCACAGATACGCAGTATTTT. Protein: CASSFPLSRGGTDTQYF.

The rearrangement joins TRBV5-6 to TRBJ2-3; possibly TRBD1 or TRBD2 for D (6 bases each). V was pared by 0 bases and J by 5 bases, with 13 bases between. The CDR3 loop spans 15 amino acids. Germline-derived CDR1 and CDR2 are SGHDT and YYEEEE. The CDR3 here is CASSLVPGAGDTQYF. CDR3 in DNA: TGTGCCAGCAGCTTGGTGCCGGGGGCTGGAGATACGCAGTATTTT.

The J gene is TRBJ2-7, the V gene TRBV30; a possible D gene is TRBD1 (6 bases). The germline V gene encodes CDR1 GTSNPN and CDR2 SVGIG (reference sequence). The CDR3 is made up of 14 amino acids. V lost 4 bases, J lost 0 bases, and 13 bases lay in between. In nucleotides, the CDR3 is TGTGCCTGGATGGGATGGGGACACTCCTACGAGCAGTACTTC. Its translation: CAWMGWGHSYEQYF.

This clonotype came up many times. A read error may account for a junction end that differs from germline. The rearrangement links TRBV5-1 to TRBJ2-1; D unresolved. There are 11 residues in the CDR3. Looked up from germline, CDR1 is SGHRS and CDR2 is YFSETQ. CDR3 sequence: CASSWNNEQFF. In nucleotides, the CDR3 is TGTGCCAGCAGCTGGAACAATGAGCAGTTCTTC. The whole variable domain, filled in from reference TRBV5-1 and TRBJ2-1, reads KAGVTQTPRYLIKTRGQQVTLSCSPISGHRSVSWYQQTPGQGLQFLFEYFSETQRNKGNFPGRFSGRQFSNSRSEMNVSTLELGDSALYLCASSWNNEQFFGPGTRLTVL.

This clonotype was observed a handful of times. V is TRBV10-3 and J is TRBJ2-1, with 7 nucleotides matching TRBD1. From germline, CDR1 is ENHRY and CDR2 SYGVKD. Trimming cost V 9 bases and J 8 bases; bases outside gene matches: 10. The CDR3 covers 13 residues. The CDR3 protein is CAIKPDTGDEQFF. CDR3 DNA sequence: TGTGCCATTAAGCCTGATACAGGGGATGAGCAGTTCTTC.

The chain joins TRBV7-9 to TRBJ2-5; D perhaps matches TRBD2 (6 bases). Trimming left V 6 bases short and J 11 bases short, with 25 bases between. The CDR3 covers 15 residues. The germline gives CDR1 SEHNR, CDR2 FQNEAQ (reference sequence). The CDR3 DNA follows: TGTGCCAGCAGTTCGGGACTCAAGGGGCTGGAGCTACAGTACTTC. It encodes CASSSGLKGLELQYF.

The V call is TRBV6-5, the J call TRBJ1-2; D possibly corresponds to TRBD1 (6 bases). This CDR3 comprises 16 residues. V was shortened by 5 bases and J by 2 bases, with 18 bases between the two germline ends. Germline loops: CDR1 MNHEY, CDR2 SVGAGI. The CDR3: CASSRQTGTTNYGYTF. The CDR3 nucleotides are TGTGCCAGCAGTCGACAGACAGGCACTACCAACTATGGCTACACCTTC.

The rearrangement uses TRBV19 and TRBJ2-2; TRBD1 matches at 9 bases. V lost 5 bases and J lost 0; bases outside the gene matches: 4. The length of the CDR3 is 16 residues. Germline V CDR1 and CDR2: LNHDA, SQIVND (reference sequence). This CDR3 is CASSPWTGANTGELFF. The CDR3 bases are TGTGCCAGTAGTCCATGGACAGGGGCGAACACCGGGGAGCTGTTTTTT.